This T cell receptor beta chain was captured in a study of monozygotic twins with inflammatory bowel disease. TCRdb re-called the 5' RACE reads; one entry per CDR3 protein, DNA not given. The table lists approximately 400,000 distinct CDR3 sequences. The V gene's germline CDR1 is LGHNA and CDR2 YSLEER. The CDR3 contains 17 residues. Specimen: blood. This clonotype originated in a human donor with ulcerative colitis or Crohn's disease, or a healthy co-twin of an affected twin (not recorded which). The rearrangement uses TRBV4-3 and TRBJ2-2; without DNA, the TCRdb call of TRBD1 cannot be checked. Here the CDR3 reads CASSHPMGVRNTGELFF.